This T cell receptor (beta chain) stems from a study of shared clonotypes between healthy human individuals. Study-wide background: Per donor, CD8 memory used one plate, CD8 naive used two, CD4 memory used three and CD4 naive used three. Study-level points and caveats: The study found lower generation probabilities in non-shared clonotypes than in those shared by all four donors.

On sorted subsets, replicate PCRs used approximately 190 ng DNA, or around 30,000 T cell genomes. The table came from immunoSEQ multiplex PCR; TCRdb's copy has only in-frame clones and leaves some out. The sample gives almost 750,000 clones, approximately 72% of which show up once; about 1.8% is in the top ten. The CDR3 contains 13 residues. Germline lookup yields CDR1 MGHRA and CDR2 YSYEKL. Trimming took off 1 base at V and 1 base at J, with 4 bases between the two ends. In this sample, this clone turned up many times. As yet, its antigen is unknown. At the DNA level, this CDR3 is encoded by other sequences in the same sample as well.

J is TRBJ1-1 and V is TRBV4-1; unclear D gene. The sequencing input was memory CD4+ T cells sorted from blood. The subset was: CD45RA-negative fraction. This TCR was sampled from a young woman in good health. The CDR3 bases are TGCGCCAGCAGCCAAGTTGAGAACACTGAAGCTTTCTTT. This encodes CASSQVENTEAFF.